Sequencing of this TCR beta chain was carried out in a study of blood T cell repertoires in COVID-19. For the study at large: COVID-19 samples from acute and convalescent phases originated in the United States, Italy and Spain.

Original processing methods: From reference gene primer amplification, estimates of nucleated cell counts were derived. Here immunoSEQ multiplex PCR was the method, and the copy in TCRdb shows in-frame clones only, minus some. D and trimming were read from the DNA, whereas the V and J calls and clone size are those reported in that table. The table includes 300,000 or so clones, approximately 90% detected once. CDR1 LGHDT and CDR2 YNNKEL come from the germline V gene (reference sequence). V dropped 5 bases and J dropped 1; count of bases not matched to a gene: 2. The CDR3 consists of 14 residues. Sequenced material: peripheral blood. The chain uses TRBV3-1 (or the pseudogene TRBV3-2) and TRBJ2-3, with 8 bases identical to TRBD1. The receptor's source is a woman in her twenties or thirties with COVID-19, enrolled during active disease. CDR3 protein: CASSRDRRTDTQYF. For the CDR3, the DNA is TGTGCCAGCAGCAGGGACAGGCGCACAGATACGCAGTATTTT.